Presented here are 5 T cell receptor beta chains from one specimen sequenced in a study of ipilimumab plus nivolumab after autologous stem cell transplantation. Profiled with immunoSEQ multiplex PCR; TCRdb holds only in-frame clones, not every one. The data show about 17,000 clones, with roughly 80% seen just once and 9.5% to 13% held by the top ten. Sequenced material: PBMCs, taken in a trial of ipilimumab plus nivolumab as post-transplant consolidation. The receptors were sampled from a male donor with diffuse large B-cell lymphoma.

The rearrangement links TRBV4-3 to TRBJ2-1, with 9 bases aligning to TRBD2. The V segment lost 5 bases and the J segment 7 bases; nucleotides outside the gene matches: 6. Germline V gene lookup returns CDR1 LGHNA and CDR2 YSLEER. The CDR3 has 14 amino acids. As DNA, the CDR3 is TGCGCCAGCAGCACCGCGGGGGGGCTAAATGAGCAGTTCTTC. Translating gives CASSTAGGLNEQFF.

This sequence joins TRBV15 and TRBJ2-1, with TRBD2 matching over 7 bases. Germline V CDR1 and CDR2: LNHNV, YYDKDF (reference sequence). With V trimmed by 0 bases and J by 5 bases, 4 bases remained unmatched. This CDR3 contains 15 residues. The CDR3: CATSRDAGEHNEQFF. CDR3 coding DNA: TGTGCCACCAGCAGAGATGCGGGGGAACACAATGAGCAGTTCTTC.

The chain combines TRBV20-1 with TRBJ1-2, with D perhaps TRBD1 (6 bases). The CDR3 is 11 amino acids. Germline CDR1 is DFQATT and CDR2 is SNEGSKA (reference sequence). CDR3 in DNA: TGCAGGGGGGGCGCTGGCTATGGCTACACCTTC. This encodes CRGGAGYGYTF.

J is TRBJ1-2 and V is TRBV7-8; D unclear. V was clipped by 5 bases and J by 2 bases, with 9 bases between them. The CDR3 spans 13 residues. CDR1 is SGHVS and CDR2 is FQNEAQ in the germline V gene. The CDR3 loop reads CASSPDGNYGYTF. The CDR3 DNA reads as TGTGCCAGCAGCCCCGACGGGAACTATGGCTACACCTTC.

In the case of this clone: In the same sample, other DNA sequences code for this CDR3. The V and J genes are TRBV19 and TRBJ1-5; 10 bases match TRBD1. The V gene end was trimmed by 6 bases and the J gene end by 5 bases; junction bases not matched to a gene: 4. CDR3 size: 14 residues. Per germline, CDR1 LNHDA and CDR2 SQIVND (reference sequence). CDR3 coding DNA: TGTGCCAGTAGAGGGACAGGGGCTCATCAGCCCCAGCATTTT. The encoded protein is CASRGTGAHQPQHF.